A selection of T cell receptor beta chains follows, all from one sample in a study of CD8+ T cells in alopecia areata. TCRdb's copy holds only in-frame clones and misses some; the assay was immunoSEQ multiplex PCR. The sample consists of fewer than 200,000 clones, 50% to 60% of them appearing once. The sequences come from CD4+ T cells sorted from blood, collected at week 0. The receptor set was obtained from a human donor with alopecia areata. Each CDR3 is given with its conserved first and last residue. A D gene is named only where the DNA matches it firmly. Clone size is shown for a subset of rows, as once, few, many or a class of expanded clone.

>NA|TRBJ1-1|TRBV27|NA
CASMSTGPGRATEAFF
TGTGCCAGCATGTCCACAGGCCCCGGGCGTGCCACTGAAGCTTTCTTT
>NA|TRBJ2-7|TRBV5-1|NA
CASSLDFGYRRTYEQYF
TGCGCCAGCAGCTTGGATTTCGGGTATCGTAGGACCTACGAGCAGTACTTC
>few|TRBJ1-2|TRBV2|NA
CASSELSRDYGYTF
TGTGCCAGCAGTGAATTGAGCAGGGACTATGGCTACACCTTC
>NA|TRBJ1-2|TRBV15|TRBD1
CATSRDGIRQGLHGYTF
TGTGCCACCAGCAGAGACGGGATCCGACAGGGGCTCCATGGCTACACCTTC
>NA|TRBJ2-1|TRBV7-2|NA
CASSLAGGMNEQFF
TGTGCCAGCAGCTTAGCGGGGGGCATGAATGAGCAGTTCTTC
>NA|TRBJ1-4|TRBV5-1|TRBD1
CASSRGQGPEKLFF
TGCGCCAGCAGCCGGGGACAGGGCCCCGAAAAACTGTTTTTT
>NA|TRBJ1-2|TRBV9|NA
CASSVVLGGYTF
TGTGCCAGCAGCGTAGTTTTAGGTGGCTACACCTTC
>NA|TRBJ1-2|TRBV9|NA
CASSVGLFEGDGYTF
TGTGCCAGCAGCGTAGGTCTTTTTGAAGGGGATGGCTACACCTTC
>NA|TRBJ1-4|TRBV4-2|NA
CASSLSGEKLFF
TGTGCCAGCAGCCTAAGTGGTGAAAAACTGTTTTTT
>NA|TRBJ2-1|TRBV6-5|NA
CASSYPPPGEQFF
TGTGCCAGCAGTTACCCGCCCCCGGGGGAGCAGTTCTTC
>few|TRBJ2-3|TRBV10-2|NA
CASSVSDLGPSTDTQYF
TGCGCCAGCAGTGTTTCAGATCTGGGGCCCAGCACAGATACGCAGTATTTT
>NA|TRBJ2-5|TRBV6-5|NA
CASSYSGQETQYF
TGTGCCAGCAGTTACTCGGGCCAAGAGACCCAGTACTTC
>NA|TRBJ1-1|TRBV23-1|NA
CASSQSRRTEAFF
TGCGCCAGCAGTCAATCACGGAGAACTGAAGCTTTCTTT
>once|TRBJ2-1|TRBV7-2|NA
CASSPLISGEQFF
TGTGCCAGCAGCCCCTTAATAAGCGGTGAGCAGTTCTTC
>few|TRBJ1-1|TRBV29-1|NA
CSATQRGGTEAFF
TGCAGCGCGACTCAGAGGGGGGGCACTGAAGCTTTCTTT
>few|TRBJ2-7|TRBV7-2|NA
CASSLSYINEQYF
TGTGCCAGCAGCTTAAGCTATATCAACGAGCAGTACTTC
>NA|TRBJ2-7|TRBV15|NA
CATSRDRGLEQYF
TGTGCCACCAGCAGAGATCGGGGCCTCGAGCAGTACTTC
>NA|TRBJ2-5|TRBV5-5|TRBD1
CASSSGTALQGETQYF
TGTGCCAGCAGCTCCGGGACAGCTCTCCAGGGGGAGACCCAGTACTTC
>few|TRBJ1-3|TRBV29-1|NA
CSGTTGTSGNTIYF
TGCAGCGGGACCACAGGCACCTCTGGAAACACCATATATTTT
>NA|TRBJ1-2|TRBV27|NA
CASSFRDTGYGYTF
TGTGCCAGCAGTTTTCGTGACACCGGCTATGGCTACACCTTC
>NA|TRBJ2-7|TRBV9|NA
CASSVGDTFSYEQYF
TGTGCCAGCAGCGTGGGGGACACCTTCTCCTACGAGCAGTACTTC
>few|TRBJ1-5|TRBV30|TRBD1
CAWSGTGVGQPQHF
TGTGCCTGGAGTGGGACAGGGGTTGGGCAGCCCCAGCATTTT
>NA|TRBJ2-5|TRBV9|NA
CASSVAQGRDTQYF
TGTGCCAGCAGCGTAGCTCAGGGCCGTGATACCCAGTACTTC
>NA|TRBJ2-5|TRBV29-1|NA
CSVVGRLGETQYF
TGCAGCGTTGTGGGCCGACTGGGGGAGACCCAGTACTTC
>NA|TRBJ2-6|TRBV25-1|TRBD1
CASSDGRQGARGANVLTF
TGTGCCAGCAGTGATGGAAGGCAGGGGGCGCGCGGGGCCAACGTCCTGACTTTC
>NA|TRBJ1-4|TRBV29-1|TRBD1
CSAGTGGEKLFF
TGCAGCGCGGGGACAGGAGGTGAAAAACTGTTTTTT
>NA|TRBJ2-3|TRBV6-6|TRBD2
CASSYSASGEGDTQYF
TGTGCCAGCAGTTACTCGGCTAGCGGGGAAGGGGATACGCAGTATTTT
>few|TRBJ1-5|TRBV5-1|NA
CASSLGGTAENQPQHF
TGCGCCAGCAGCTTGGGGGGAACAGCCGAGAATCAGCCCCAGCATTTT
>NA|TRBJ1-1|TRBV30|NA
CAWNPGHTNTEAFF
TGTGCCTGGAACCCGGGACACACGAACACTGAAGCTTTCTTT
>NA|TRBJ2-7|TRBV2|TRBD1
CASSMGQAYEQYF
TGTGCCAGCAGTATGGGACAGGCCTACGAGCAGTACTTC
>NA|TRBJ1-2|TRBV29-1|NA
CSPRLRGPIDGYTF
TGCAGCCCCCGTCTCAGGGGCCCTATTGATGGCTACACCTTC
>few|TRBJ1-1|TRBV29-1|NA
CSVDTGGDTEAFF
TGCAGCGTTGATACCGGTGGCGACACTGAAGCTTTCTTT
>NA|TRBJ2-7|TRBV23-1|TRBD1
CASSHTGAQRYYEQYF
TGCGCCAGCAGTCACACAGGGGCCCAGCGATACTACGAGCAGTACTTC
>NA|TRBJ1-2|TRBV29-1|NA
CSVGQQLIGGYTF
TGCAGCGTCGGACAGCAACTAATCGGTGGCTACACCTTC
>few|TRBJ1-2|TRBV5-6|TRBD1
CASSRDSYGYTF
TGTGCCAGCAGCCGGGACAGCTATGGCTACACCTTC
>NA|TRBJ1-6|TRBV2|NA
CASSVRVRVSPLHF
TGTGCCAGCAGTGTTCGGGTCCGTGTTTCACCCCTCCACTTT
>few|TRBJ2-5|TRBV5-1|NA
CASSLESGIMRETQYF
TGCGCCAGCAGCTTGGAGTCAGGGATTATGCGAGAGACCCAGTACTTC
>NA|TRBJ1-4|TRBV10-3|NA
CAIKDTGTTNEKLFF
TGTGCCATCAAGGACACAGGGACAACTAATGAAAAACTGTTTTTT
>NA|TRBJ1-5|TRBV30|NA
CAWSRGGGSNQPQHF
TGTGCCTGGAGTCGGGGCGGGGGTAGCAATCAGCCCCAGCATTTT
>NA|TRBJ2-7|TRBV5-1|TRBD1
CASSSRQGSSEQYF
TGCGCCAGCAGCTCCCGACAGGGATCCAGCGAGCAGTACTTC
>few|TRBJ2-7|TRBV29-1|NA
CSVVGGGPTYEQYF
TGCAGCGTTGTCGGTGGGGGGCCCACCTACGAGCAGTACTTC
>NA|TRBJ2-7|TRBV20-1|NA
CSARNRYEQYF
TGCAGTGCGAGGAACAGGTACGAGCAGTACTTC
>few|TRBJ1-6|TRBV7-9|NA
CASSLEGRINSPLHF
TGTGCCAGCAGCTTAGAGGGCAGGATTAATTCACCCCTCCACTTT
>NA|TRBJ1-1|TRBV7-8|TRBD1
CASSFRGRDTEAFF
TGTGCCAGCAGCTTCAGGGGGAGGGACACTGAAGCTTTCTTT
>NA|TRBJ2-5|TRBV4-1|NA
CASSGPSSETQYF
TGCGCCAGCAGTGGACCCTCCTCGGAGACCCAGTACTTC
>NA|TRBJ2-7|TRBV29-1|NA
CSVGDREVQYF
TGCAGCGTTGGTGACAGGGAGGTGCAGTACTTC
>few|TRBJ2-3|TRBV6-4|NA
CASSSYSTDTQYF
TGTGCCAGCAGTAGTTACAGTACAGATACGCAGTATTTT